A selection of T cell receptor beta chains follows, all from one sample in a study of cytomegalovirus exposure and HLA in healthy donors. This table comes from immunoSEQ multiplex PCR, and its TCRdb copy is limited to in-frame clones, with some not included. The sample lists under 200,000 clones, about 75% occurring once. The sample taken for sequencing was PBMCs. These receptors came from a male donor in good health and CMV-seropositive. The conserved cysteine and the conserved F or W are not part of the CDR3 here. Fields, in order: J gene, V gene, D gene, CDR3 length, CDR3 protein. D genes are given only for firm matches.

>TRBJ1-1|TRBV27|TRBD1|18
ASSLYGVEIQGVMNTEAF
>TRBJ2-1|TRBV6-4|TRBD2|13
ASSEGSGGANEQF
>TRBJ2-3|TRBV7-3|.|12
ASSSSGRGDTQY
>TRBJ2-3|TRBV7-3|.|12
ASSLGPSTDTQY
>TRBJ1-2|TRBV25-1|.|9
ASSESYGYT
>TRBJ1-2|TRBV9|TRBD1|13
ASSTSTGTVYGYT
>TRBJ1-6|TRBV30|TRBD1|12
AWSPRDRESPLH
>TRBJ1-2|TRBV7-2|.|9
ASSPLRGYT
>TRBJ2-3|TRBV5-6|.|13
ASSLLRGLGDTQY
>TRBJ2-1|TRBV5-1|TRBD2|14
ASSLVASGGYNEQF
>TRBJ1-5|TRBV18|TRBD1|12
ASSSGQGNQPQH
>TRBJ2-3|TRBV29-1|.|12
SVSSPGATDTQY
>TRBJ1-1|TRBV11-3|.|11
ASSLDSDTEAF
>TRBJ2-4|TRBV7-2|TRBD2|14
ASSSTSGGAKNIQY
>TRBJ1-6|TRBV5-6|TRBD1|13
ASSPGQGNNSPLH
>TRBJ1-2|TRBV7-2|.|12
ASSYATAGRGYT
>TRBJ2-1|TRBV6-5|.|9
ASSYRTEQF
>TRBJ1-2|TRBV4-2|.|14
ASSQDSVGPLEGYT
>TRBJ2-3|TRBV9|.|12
ASSSRQTTDTQY
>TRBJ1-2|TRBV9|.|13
ASSVRQGTYYGYT
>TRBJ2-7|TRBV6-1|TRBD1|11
ASSGTGVNEQY
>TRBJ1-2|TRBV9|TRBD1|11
ASSVTGANGYT
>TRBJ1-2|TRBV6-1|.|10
ASSERSYGYT
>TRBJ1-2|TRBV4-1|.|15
ASSQEGFNGGDYGYT